A single sample gave rise to the 23 T cell receptor beta chains below, sequenced in a study of CD8 T cells in Susac syndrome. RNA in amounts of roughly 0.5 to 1 ug was reverse transcribed with random hexamers. TCRdb fed the immunoSEQ multiplex PCR reads into MiXCR, producing one record per CDR3 protein. The sample lists approximately 79,000 distinct CDR3 sequences; approximately 94% were seen once. The sample taken for sequencing was CD8+ T cells from PBMCs. These receptors all stem from a human donor with Susac syndrome.

This clonotype has just one count. The chain combines TRBV27 with TRBJ2-1; 9 bases align to TRBD1. This CDR3 spans 15 amino acids. The germline V gene encodes CDR1 MNHEY and CDR2 SMNVEV (reference sequence). V shed 4 bases, J shed 6 bases, and the junction held 7 bases outside the gene matches. The CDR3 nucleotides read TGTGCCAGCAGTTCCAGGGACAGGGTTTCCAATGAGCAGTTCTTC. Amino acid sequence: CASSSRDRVSNEQFF.

The chain joins TRBV10-2 to TRBJ2-7; D not resolved. V shed 4 bases and J shed 2 bases, with 6 bases lying between them. Looked up from germline, CDR1 is WSHSY and CDR2 is SAAADI. The CDR3 extends over 12 amino acids. CDR3 region: CASSAEAYEQYF. CDR3 DNA sequence: TGCGCCAGCAGTGCAGAGGCCTACGAGCAGTACTTC.

The genes are TRBV20-1 and TRBJ2-1; the match to TRBD2 covers 8 bases. The CDR3 has 14 residues. The germline V gene encodes CDR1 DFQATT and CDR2 SNEGSKA (reference sequence). The V gene end was trimmed by 3 bases and the J gene end by 7 bases; junction bases not matched to a gene: 8. Written as DNA, the CDR3 is TGCAGTGCTAGTTCGGCTAGCGGGCGAAATGAGCAGTTCTTC. Its protein is CSASSASGRNEQFF.

V usage is TRBV19 and J usage is TRBJ2-7; D possibly uses TRBD1 or TRBD2 (5 bases each). This CDR3 has 14 amino acids. The V end was cut by 8 bases, the J end by 2 bases, with 16 bases between. Germline CDR1 LNHDA, CDR2 SQIVND (reference sequence). CDR3 nucleotides: TGTGCCAGTCGCACCGGGACGGATACCTACGAGCAGTACTTC. Its translation is CASRTGTDTYEQYF.

V gene TRBV13 combines with J gene TRBJ1-1, with D unresolved. CDR1 PRHDT and CDR2 FYEKMQ come from the germline V gene (reference sequence). V lost 5 bases and J 0 bases, leaving 19 bases between the germline ends. The length of the CDR3 is 17 residues. The CDR3 bases are TGTGCCAGCAGCAAAGGGTCCCGATTTACTATGAACACTGAAGCTTTCTTT. Amino acids: CASSKGSRFTMNTEAFF.

This clonotype turned up a few times. The J gene is TRBJ2-7, the V gene TRBV5-1; no reliable D call. The V end lost 3 bases, the J end lost 5 bases, and 27 bases lay between the germline ends. This CDR3 is built from 18 residues. Germline-derived CDR1 and CDR2 are SGHRS and YFSETQ. Written as DNA, the CDR3 is TGCGCCAGCAGCTCCGGACCTAATCAACCCTTCGGAACCCACGAGCAGTACTTC. Amino acids: CASSSGPNQPFGTHEQYF.

V is TRBV7-9 and J is TRBJ2-1; TRBD2 matches at 13 bases. The CDR3 length is 18 residues. CDR1 and CDR2 (germline): SEHNR, FQNEAQ (reference sequence). Trimming at V came to 4 bases and at J to 6 bases, leaving 12 bases not matched to a gene. The CDR3 reads CASSYRDSGLAGSNEQFF. The DNA for the CDR3 is TGTGCCAGCAGCTATCGGGACTCGGGACTAGCGGGGTCCAATGAGCAGTTCTTC.

This clonotype was detected a few times. The chain uses TRBV27 and TRBJ1-5, with unresolved D. This CDR3 region has 15 residues. The V and J ends lost 2 bases and 2 bases respectively, with 10 bases between them. CDR1 and CDR2 (germline): MNHEY, SMNVEV (reference sequence). DNA of the CDR3: TGTGCCAGCAGTTTAAGAGGGTCAGGCAATCAGCCCCAGCATTTT. Its protein is CASSLRGSGNQPQHF.

The chain uses TRBV6-2 or TRBV6-3 and TRBJ2-2; D not resolved. Germline-derived CDR1 and CDR2 are MNHEY and SVGEGT. Trimming took 4 bases from V and 5 from J, leaving 5 bases between them. The CDR3 extends over 12 amino acids. The CDR3 protein is CASSSTTGELFF. DNA of the CDR3: TGTGCCAGCAGTTCGACTACCGGGGAGCTGTTTTTT.

The chain has TRBV7-9 and TRBJ1-2, with 7 bases aligning to TRBD1. Germline V gene lookup returns CDR1 SEHNR and CDR2 FQNEAQ (reference sequence). V lost 1 base, J lost 6 bases, and 8 bases stayed unmatched. This CDR3 spans 15 amino acids. CDR3 sequence: CASSLEETGINGYTF. CDR3 bases: TGTGCCAGCAGCTTAGAGGAGACAGGGATTAATGGCTACACCTTC. Together with reference TRBV7-9 and TRBJ1-2, the CDR3 gives the full variable domain: DTGVSQNPRHKITKRGQNVTFRCDPISEHNRLYWYRQTLGQGPEFLTYFQNEAQLEKSRLLSDRFSAERPKGSFSTLEIQRTEQGDSAMYLCASSLEETGINGYTFGSGTRLTVV.

CDR3 loop: CSANPFAGGPDGELFF. CDR3 sequence (DNA): TGCAGTGCTAACCCCTTTGCGGGAGGGCCGGACGGGGAGCTGTTTTTT. The chain employs TRBV20-1 and TRBJ2-2; 9 bases line up with TRBD2. This CDR3 is built from 16 residues. Germline V lookup: CDR1 DFQATT, CDR2 SNEGSKA (reference sequence). J was trimmed by 7 bases and V by 4 bases; bases with no gene match: 13.

V usage is TRBV9 and J usage is TRBJ1-2; TRBD1 might be the D (6 bases). This CDR3 comprises 13 residues. Per the germline V gene, CDR1 is SGDLS and CDR2 is YYNGEE. Trimming stripped 0 bases from V and 8 bases from J, with 11 bases between. CDR3 coding DNA: TGTGCCAGCAGCGTAGCAACAGGGCTGGGCTACACCTTC. Its translation: CASSVATGLGYTF.

This chain connects TRBV7-9 to TRBJ2-7, with no clear D. Germline-derived CDR1 and CDR2 are SEHNR and FQNEAQ (reference sequence). The length of the CDR3 is 13 residues. Trimming removed 2 bases at V and 3 bases at J, with 8 bases between. CDR3 sequence (DNA): TGTGCCAGCAGCTTATCGAGAGACTACGAGCAGTACTTC. Translated: CASSLSRDYEQYF.

The CDR3 coding sequence is TGTGCCAGCAGCTTAGCGCCTGGGACAGGGAACTATGGCTACACCTTC. Its translation is CASSLAPGTGNYGYTF. The rearrangement joins TRBV7-2 to TRBJ1-2; 9 positions match TRBD1. Germline CDR1 and CDR2: SGHTA and FQGNSA. The junction had 4 bases not matched to a gene; V was cut back by 0 bases and J by 2 bases. CDR3 length equals 16 residues.

The chain carries TRBV4-1 and TRBJ2-7, with TRBD2 matching 8 bases. The germline CDR1 and CDR2 sequences are MGHRA and YSYEKL. The CDR3 is made up of 15 amino acids. The ends lost 2 bases at V and 2 bases at J; junction bases unmatched: 5. The CDR3 loop is CASSQIAGLTYEQYF. The CDR3 nucleotides are TGCGCCAGCAGCCAAATAGCGGGACTAACCTACGAGCAGTACTTC.

This clonotype was recorded only once. The J gene is TRBJ2-1, the V gene TRBV20-1, with D hard to call. Germline assignment: CDR1 DFQATT and CDR2 SNEGSKA (reference sequence). Trimming left V 4 bases short and J 3 bases short, with 10 bases between. This CDR3 contains 13 residues. This CDR3 is CSAIATIYNEQFF. The CDR3 DNA is TGCAGTGCTATCGCAACCATCTACAATGAGCAGTTCTTC.

The chain recombines TRBV24-1 with TRBJ2-2, with D perhaps matching TRBD1 (5 bases). V lost 0 bases to trimming and J lost 2 bases, with 9 bases between them. This CDR3 has 16 amino acids. Germline loops: CDR1 KGHDR, CDR2 SFDVKD. CDR3 amino acids: CATSDLGRVNTGELFF. DNA for the CDR3: TGTGCCACCAGTGATTTGGGCAGGGTAAACACCGGGGAGCTGTTTTTT.

The genes are TRBV6-2 or TRBV6-3 and TRBJ2-4; 7 nucleotides align to TRBD1. CDR1 MNHEY and CDR2 SVGEGT come from the germline V gene. The CDR3 is 13 residues long. Losses at the gene ends were 3 bases for V and 7 bases for J; bases not matched to a gene: 3. CDR3 amino acids: CASSYLQGNIQYF. In DNA form, the CDR3 reads TGTGCCAGCAGTTATTTACAGGGGAACATTCAGTACTTC.

The chain carries TRBV6-2 or TRBV6-3 and TRBJ2-5; D is undetermined. Trimming removed 3 bases at V and 4 bases at J, with 6 bases between. The CDR3 runs to 12 residues. Germline V lookup: CDR1 MNHEY, CDR2 SVGEGT. The CDR3 here is CASSYERETQYF. For the CDR3, the DNA is TGTGCCAGCAGTTATGAGCGAGAGACCCAGTACTTC.

The chain has TRBV7-8 and TRBJ2-7, with D perhaps matching TRBD2 (6 bases). Germline V gene lookup returns CDR1 SGHVS and CDR2 FQNEAQ. Trimming took off 5 bases at V and 9 bases at J, with 17 bases between the two ends. The CDR3 has 13 amino acids. The CDR3 nucleotides are TGTGCCAGCAGCCCTCCTGGTAGCGGCTGGCAGTACTTC. Translated, it gives CASSPPGSGWQYF. Complete variable domain (other parts from reference TRBV7-8 and TRBJ2-7): GAGVSQSPRYKVAKRGQDVALRCDPISGHVSLFWYQQALGQGPEFLTYFQNEAQLDKSGLPSDRFFAERPEGSVSTLKIQRTQQEDSAVYLCASSPPGSGWQYFGPGTRLTVT.

The chain links TRBV18 to TRBJ1-1; D is uncertain. Trimming cost V 3 bases and J 5 bases, with 16 bases left between them. CDR3 size: 15 residues. From germline, CDR1 is KGHSH and CDR2 LQKENI. CDR3 bases: TGTGCCAGCTCACCCTTAACCGGACGAGGGACTGAAGCTTTCTTT. It specifies CASSPLTGRGTEAFF.

V gene TRBV27 combines with J gene TRBJ2-7; TRBD2 agrees at 7 bases. The CDR3 consists of 14 residues. The germline V gene encodes CDR1 MNHEY and CDR2 SMNVEV (reference sequence). Trimming cost V 4 bases and J 2 bases; bases outside gene matches: 5. In DNA form, the CDR3 reads TGTGCCAGCAGTTGGTCTAGCGGTACCTACGAGCAGTACTTC. This encodes CASSWSSGTYEQYF.

The rearrangement links TRBV7-2 to TRBJ2-5; TRBD2 matches at 15 bases. CDR1 and CDR2 (germline): SGHTA, FQGNSA. The CDR3 sequence is 16 residues long. With 4 bases clipped from V and 5 bases from J, the junction kept 5 bases outside the gene matches. The CDR3 loop is CASSSGLAGGIETQYF. The CDR3 DNA is TGTGCCAGCAGCTCGGGACTAGCGGGGGGCATCGAGACCCAGTACTTC.